These 12 T cell receptor beta chains originate from one sample sequenced in a study of blood T cell repertoires in COVID-19. Some clones are missing from TCRdb's copy, which holds only in-frame ones; the method was immunoSEQ multiplex PCR. This sample has about 200,000 clones, with roughly 88% found just once. Sequencing was carried out using peripheral blood. The receptors were sampled from a human donor in a cohort sampled during active COVID-19.

The chain links TRBV6-5 to TRBJ2-1, with 10 bases that match TRBD2. The V and J ends lost 6 bases and 3 bases, in that order; junction bases with no gene match: 5. CDR1 MNHEY and CDR2 SVGAGI come from the germline V gene. This CDR3 is 15 amino acids long. The CDR3 DNA follows: TGTGCCAGCAGGCCGGGACTAGCGTTCTACAATGAGCAGTTCTTC. Translating it yields CASRPGLAFYNEQFF.

V usage is TRBV7-9 and J usage is TRBJ2-3; 7 positions agree with TRBD2. The V segment lost 4 bases and the J segment 4 bases; nucleotides outside the gene matches: 14. The CDR3 runs to 17 residues. Germline lookup yields CDR1 SEHNR and CDR2 FQNEAQ (reference sequence). The CDR3 reads CASSYLSGEGRADTQYF. As DNA, the CDR3 is TGTGCCAGCAGCTACCTCTCGGGGGAGGGCCGGGCAGATACGCAGTATTTT.

The rearrangement links TRBV28 to TRBJ2-7, with TRBD2 matching over 8 bases. The CDR3 covers 16 residues. J was trimmed by 3 bases and V by 6 bases; bases with no gene match: 13. Germline V CDR1 and CDR2: MDHEN, SYDVKM. The CDR3 nucleotides are TGTGCCAGCAGCCCCCCGACGACTAGCGTACTCTACGAGCAGTACTTC. Amino acid sequence: CASSPPTTSVLYEQYF.

This clone was found a few times. The germline gene is not matched at one end of the junction; a read error may be the cause. The chain employs TRBV6-1 and TRBJ1-4, with D perhaps TRBD1 (5 bases). Germline assignment: CDR1 MNHNS and CDR2 SASEGT. This CDR3 contains 11 residues. The CDR3 is CASSGAGAGLF. CDR3 nucleotides: TGTGCCAGCAGTGGAGCTGGGGCAGGATTGTTT.

To note about this clone: A junction end diverges from the germline sequence, so it may reflect a read error. The V call is TRBV7-7, the J call TRBJ2-1, with 13 nucleotides matching TRBD2. Germline CDR1 SSHAT, CDR2 FNYEAQ (reference sequence). The CDR3 totals 16 residues. The CDR3 sequence is CASSSRLAGGYNEQFF. CDR3 coding DNA: TGTGCTAGCAGCTCCAGACTAGCGGGGGGTTACAATGAGCAGTTCTTC.

V gene TRBV18 combines with J gene TRBJ2-1; 10 positions agree with TRBD2. CDR3 length: 15 residues. V shed 2 bases, J shed 6 bases, and the junction held 4 bases outside the gene matches. The germline V gene has CDR1 KGHSH and CDR2 LQKENI. The CDR3 protein is CASSPALAGVNEQFF. CDR3 coding DNA: TGTGCCAGCTCACCAGCCCTAGCGGGAGTCAATGAGCAGTTCTTC.

The chain joins TRBV6-2 or TRBV6-3 to TRBJ2-1, with 11 positions matching TRBD2. J gave up 1 base and V 6 bases, and 5 bases lay outside the gene matches. Germline V gene lookup returns CDR1 MNHEY and CDR2 SVGEGT. This CDR3 is 16 amino acids long. The CDR3: CASSSGLAGSYNEQFF. CDR3 nucleotides: TGTGCCAGCAGCTCCGGACTAGCGGGTTCCTACAATGAGCAGTTCTTC.

The chain is built from TRBV6-1 and TRBJ2-7, with 9 positions matching TRBD2. The ends lost 6 bases at V and 3 bases at J; junction bases unmatched: 6. The CDR3 extends over 14 amino acids. CDR1 is MNHNS and CDR2 is SASEGT in the germline V gene. The CDR3, as DNA: TGTGCCAGCAGCCATAGCGGGGGAGTCTACGAGCAGTACTTC. As protein: CASSHSGGVYEQYF.

The chain has TRBV11-2 and TRBJ2-7; 10 nucleotides align to TRBD1. This CDR3 is built from 18 residues. Germline CDR1 SGHAT, CDR2 FQNNGV. Germline trimming cut 1 base from V and 4 bases from J; bases unmatched to any gene: 13. The CDR3 DNA reads TGTGCCAGCAGCTTAGTATTTTGGCGGACAGGGGGGGAGTACGAGCAGTACTTC. It specifies CASSLVFWRTGGEYEQYF.

V and J are TRBV4-2 and TRBJ1-4; D gene uncertain. Germline CDR1 LGHNA, CDR2 YNFKEQ. The germline V and J ends were trimmed by 1 base and 7 bases, with 7 bases remaining between them. The CDR3 length is 13 residues. CDR3 in amino acids: CASSQGYGEKLFF. In nucleotides, the CDR3 is TGTGCCAGCAGCCAAGGGTACGGTGAAAAACTGTTTTTT.

The rearrangement uses TRBV5-1 and TRBJ2-7; TRBD1 agrees at 8 bases. The trim removed 0 bases at V and 4 bases at J, leaving 3 bases unmatched. From germline, CDR1 is SGHRS and CDR2 YFSETQ. The CDR3 consists of 14 residues. Here the CDR3 reads CASSLGTGGYEQYF. CDR3 nucleotide sequence: TGCGCCAGCAGCTTGGGTACAGGGGGATACGAGCAGTACTTC. The variable domain in full, with the rest retrieved from reference TRBV5-1 and TRBJ2-7, is KAGVTQTPRYLIKTRGQQVTLSCSPISGHRSVSWYQQTPGQGLQFLFEYFSETQRNKGNFPGRFSGRQFSNSRSEMNVSTLELGDSALYLCASSLGTGGYEQYFGPGTRLTVT.

The chain is built from TRBV7-8 and TRBJ2-3; 8 positions agree with TRBD1. The V and J ends lost 4 bases and 5 bases, in that order; junction bases with no gene match: 8. Germline V gene data show CDR1 as SGHVS and CDR2 as FQNEAQ. This CDR3 is 15 amino acids long. In DNA, the CDR3 is TGTGCCAGCAGCTCGACAGGGGTGGGCAGAGATACGCAGTATTTT. This sequence encodes CASSSTGVGRDTQYF. The complete variable domain, with remaining parts taken from reference TRBV7-8 and TRBJ2-3, reads GAGVSQSPRYKVAKRGQDVALRCDPISGHVSLFWYQQALGQGPEFLTYFQNEAQLDKSGLPSDRFFAERPEGSVSTLKIQRTQQEDSAVYLCASSSTGVGRDTQYFGPGTRLTVL.